This T cell receptor beta chain was documented in a study of cytomegalovirus exposure and HLA in healthy donors. Assay used: immunoSEQ multiplex PCR; TCRdb lists only in-frame clones, some missing. The sample includes 150,000 to 200,000 clones, approximately 86% seen only once; the top ten take approximately 2.6%. The junction had 21 bases not matched to a gene; V was cut back by 3 bases and J by 2 bases. CDR3 length: 20 amino acids. CDR1 LNHDA and CDR2 SQIVND come from the germline V gene (reference sequence). The chain links TRBV19 to TRBJ2-5, with 7 bases aligning to TRBD1. This clonotype was sampled from a man aged 18 to 30 in good health and CMV-seropositive. Sequences were obtained from PBMCs. The DNA of the CDR3 is TGTGCCAGTAGTATCTTCCGGTCGGTCGGACAGGCGAACCCTCAAGAGACCCAGTACTTC. It specifies CASSIFRSVGQANPQETQYF.